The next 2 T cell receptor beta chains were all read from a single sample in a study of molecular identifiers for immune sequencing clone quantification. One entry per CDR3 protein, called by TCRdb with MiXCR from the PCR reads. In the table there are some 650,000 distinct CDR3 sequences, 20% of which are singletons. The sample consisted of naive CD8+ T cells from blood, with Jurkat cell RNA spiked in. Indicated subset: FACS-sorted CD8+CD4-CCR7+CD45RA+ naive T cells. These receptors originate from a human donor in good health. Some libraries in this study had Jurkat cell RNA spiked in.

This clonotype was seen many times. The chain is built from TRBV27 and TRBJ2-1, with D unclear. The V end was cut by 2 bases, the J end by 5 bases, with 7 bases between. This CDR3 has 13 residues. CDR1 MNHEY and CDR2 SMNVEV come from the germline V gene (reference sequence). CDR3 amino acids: CASSLTGHNEQFF. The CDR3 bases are TGTGCCAGCAGTTTAACGGGCCACAATGAGCAGTTCTTC.

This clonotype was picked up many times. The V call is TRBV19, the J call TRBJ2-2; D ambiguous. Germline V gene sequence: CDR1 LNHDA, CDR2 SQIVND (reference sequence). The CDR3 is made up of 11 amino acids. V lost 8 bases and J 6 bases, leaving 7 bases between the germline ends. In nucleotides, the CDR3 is TGTGCCAGTGGGCACGCCGGGGAGCTGTTTTTT. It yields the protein CASGHAGELFF.